This T cell receptor (beta chain) was obtained from a study of shared clonotypes between healthy human individuals. Overall study findings and caveats: Against clonotypes common to all four donors, non-shared ones had lower generation probabilities.

Deletions cut 0 bases from V and 10 bases from J, with 10 bases between. This CDR3 contains 14 residues. CDR1 and CDR2 (germline): SGHAT, FQNNGV. Libraries were prepared by immunoSEQ multiplex PCR; TCRdb keeps only in-frame clonotypes and omits some of them. The top ten hold 0.11% to 0.15% of the sample, which has 2 million to 3 million clones, around 90% seen once. As regards this clone: Its antigen is currently unknown.

V and J are TRBV11-2 and TRBJ1-6; D unclear. Sequenced material: naive CD4+ T cells sorted from blood. The subset was: CD45RA+ positively selected. This sequence originates from a man aged 18 to 29 in good health. CDR3 sequence (DNA): TGTGCCAGCAGCTTAGATAGGGCAGGATCACCCCTCCACTTT. Protein sequence: CASSLDRAGSPLHF.